The T cell receptor (beta chain) under discussion was sequenced for a study of blood T cell repertoires in COVID-19. Study as a whole: Sources were T cells, B-cell-depleted T cells, or PBMCs; the material itself was cDNA or gDNA.

Participant-reported clinical history was the basis for cohort assignment. The CDR3 sequence is 11 residues long. Deletions cut 6 bases from V and 2 bases from J, with 5 bases between. Germline V gives CDR1 MNHEY, CDR2 SVGAGI. Here immunoSEQ multiplex PCR was the method, and the copy in TCRdb shows in-frame clones only, minus some. This table has some 150,000 clones, 65% to 85% appearing once. This clonotype was sampled from a woman aged 50 to 60 who had been exposed to COVID-19. The sequenced sample consisted of PBMCs or T cells enriched from blood (not recorded which). The genes are TRBV6-5 and TRBJ2-7; D is ambiguous. CDR3 residues: CASSLPYEQYF. CDR3 DNA sequence: TGTGCCAGCAGCCTTCCCTACGAGCAGTACTTC.